Given below is one T cell receptor beta chain in context. Trimming removed 3 bases from V and 0 bases from J, with 14 bases in between. This CDR3 comprises 16 residues. The V gene's germline CDR1 is MDHEN and CDR2 SYDVKM. This entry is derived from a study of CD8+ T cells in alopecia areata. Peripheral blood and lesional scalp punch biopsies were taken from alopecia areata patients. CD4+ and CD8+ T cells were sorted from PBMCs stained for CD3, CD4 and CD8. cDNA reverse transcribed from extracted RNA served as the sequencing template. Sequenced by immunoSEQ multiplex PCR; TCRdb stores in-frame clones only, minus some. Of roughly 200,000 clones in the sample, around 63% were seen once.

The specimen comprised CD4+ T cells sorted from blood, sampled at week 0. The TCR was taken from a human donor with alopecia areata. The chain recombines TRBV28 with TRBJ1-1, with D possibly being TRBD1 (5 bases). The CDR3 DNA reads TGTGCCAGCAGTTTTGTGGGGGTAGGATTGAACACTGAAGCTTTCTTT. Its protein is CASSFVGVGLNTEAFF.